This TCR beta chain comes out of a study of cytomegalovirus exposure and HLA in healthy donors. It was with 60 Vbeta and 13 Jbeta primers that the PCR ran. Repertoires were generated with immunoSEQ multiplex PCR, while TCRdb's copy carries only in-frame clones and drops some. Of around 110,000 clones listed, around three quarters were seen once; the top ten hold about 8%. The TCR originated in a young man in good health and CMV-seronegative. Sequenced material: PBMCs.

The CDR3, as DNA: TGTGCCAGCAGCTCGGGACAGATTAATGAAAAACTGTTTTTT. It yields the protein CASSSGQINEKLFF. The chain links TRBV7-8 to TRBJ1-4, with TRBD1 identical over 7 bases. With 4 bases clipped from V and 4 bases from J, the junction kept 3 bases outside the gene matches. Germline loops: CDR1 SGHVS, CDR2 FQNEAQ. This CDR3 is built from 14 residues.